The 21 T cell receptor beta chains below come from one sample, sequenced in a study of response to subunit inactivated influenza vaccine. TCRdb reprocessed the RT-PCR reads with MiXCR, giving one entry per CDR3 protein. This table holds approximately 530,000 distinct CDR3 sequences, 7.6% found once. Sequences were derived from PBMCs from blood, sampled less than 25 months after vaccination. These receptors were obtained from a man aged 45-69 years who received an inactivated influenza vaccine.

This clonotype was detected ten times or more. The V call is TRBV6-2 or TRBV6-3, the J call TRBJ2-1; a weak D match, TRBD2 (5 bases). Germline-derived CDR1 and CDR2 are MNHEY and SVGEGT. The CDR3 has 17 amino acids. Trimming took off 1 base at V and 9 bases at J, with 22 bases between the two ends. The CDR3 loop is CASSYYGHYGGGLEQFF. The CDR3 coding sequence is TGTGCCAGCAGTTACTATGGGCACTATGGAGGCGGCCTTGAGCAGTTCTTC.

The V call is TRBV20-1, the J call TRBJ1-5, with D uncertain. This CDR3 spans 15 amino acids. The germline V gene has CDR1 DFQATT and CDR2 SNEGSKA (reference sequence). Trimming removed 0 bases at V and 1 base at J, with 10 bases between. The CDR3: CSARDAGKSNQPQHF. DNA of the CDR3: TGCAGTGCTAGAGATGCCGGGAAGAGCAATCAGCCCCAGCATTTT.

The rearrangement joins TRBV4-2 to TRBJ2-4; D call uncertain. The CDR3 contains 17 residues. Germline V gene data show CDR1 as LGHNA and CDR2 as YNFKEQ. Trimming took off 0 bases at V and 4 bases at J, with 16 bases between the two ends. The CDR3 nucleotides read TGTGCCAGCAGCCAAGATTCCGAGGTCGCCAGAAAAAACATTCAGTACTTC. This gives the protein CASSQDSEVARKNIQYF.

This clonotype was seen only a few times. V gene TRBV7-9 combines with J gene TRBJ2-3, with 8 bases fitting TRBD1. With V trimmed by 5 bases and J by 6 bases, 7 bases remained unmatched. Germline CDR1 reads SEHNR; CDR2 reads FQNEAQ (reference sequence). The CDR3 loop spans 14 amino acids. The CDR3 reads CASSAGQGVDTQYF. DNA of the CDR3: TGTGCCAGCAGCGCCGGACAGGGCGTGGATACGCAGTATTTT.

Only a few counts were recorded for this clonotype. The gene calls are TRBV29-1 and TRBJ1-3; D is undetermined. The CDR3 contains 15 residues. The germline CDR1 and CDR2 sequences are SQVTM and ANQGSEA. V shed 4 bases and J shed 1 base, with 14 bases lying between them. CDR3 sequence: CSVGSSGTSGNTIYF. DNA of the CDR3: TGCAGCGTTGGTTCCTCTGGAACGTCTGGAAACACCATATATTTT.

This clonotype is a singleton in its sample. The chain links TRBV11-2 to TRBJ2-1, with 12 bases identical to TRBD2. The junction had 11 bases not matched to a gene; V was cut back by 4 bases and J by 4 bases. This CDR3 spans 18 amino acids. CDR1 is SGHAT and CDR2 is FQNNGV in the germline V gene. The CDR3 bases are TGTGCCAGCAGCTCACTAGCGGGGGGACCTTCCGTTTACAATGAGCAGTTCTTC. Amino acid sequence: CASSSLAGGPSVYNEQFF.

V usage is TRBV5-1 and J usage is TRBJ2-7, with D tentatively TRBD1 or TRBD2 (5 bases each). Germline assignment: CDR1 SGHRS and CDR2 YFSETQ. V gave up 7 bases and J gave up 0 bases, with 14 bases separating them. The CDR3 consists of 14 residues. The CDR3 DNA reads TGCGCCAGCTGTCGGGACGTAAGCTCCTACGAGCAGTACTTC. It yields the protein CASCRDVSSYEQYF.

This chain uses TRBV29-1 with TRBJ2-1; tentatively, D is TRBD2 (6 bases). Trimming left V 0 bases short and J 7 bases short, with 10 bases between. This CDR3 has 13 amino acids. The germline V gene encodes CDR1 SQVTM and CDR2 ANQGSEA. The chain's CDR3 is CSVEEGTGNEQFF. The CDR3 DNA follows: TGCAGCGTTGAAGAGGGGACTGGTAATGAGCAGTTCTTC.

As to this clonotype: This may be a read error: a much more frequent sequence differs by one nucleotide. The chain couples TRBV20-1 to TRBJ2-1; a possible D gene is TRBD1 (5 bases). Trimming shortened V by 5 bases and J by 4 bases, and 9 bases separated the two germline ends. The length of the CDR3 is 12 residues. The germline V gene has CDR1 DFQATT and CDR2 SNEGSKA (reference sequence). The CDR3, as DNA: TGCAGTGCTGTTGCAGGGTACAATGAGCAGTTCTTC. Amino acids: CSAVAGYNEQFF.

This clonotype was seen only a few times. The chain links TRBV7-9 to TRBJ1-1; no reliable D call. The V end was cut by 5 bases, the J end by 3 bases, with 13 bases between. Germline-derived CDR1 and CDR2 are SEHNR and FQNEAQ (reference sequence). This CDR3 comprises 14 residues. The CDR3 nucleotides are TGTGCCAGCAGCCACATACCCCTTTACACTGAAGCTTTCTTT. Protein sequence: CASSHIPLYTEAFF.

The chain links TRBV6-5 to TRBJ1-3; TRBD1 might be the D (6 bases). Germline CDR1 reads MNHEY; CDR2 reads SVGAGI. Between the trimmed V and J ends, which lost 0 bases and 1 base, there was a span of 13 bases. This CDR3 has 17 residues. As DNA, the CDR3 is TGTGCCAGCAGTTACTCGATCCAGGGGCCATCTGGAAACACCATATATTTT. It translates to CASSYSIQGPSGNTIYF.

The rearrangement links TRBV5-1 to TRBJ1-5, with TRBD1 matching 8 bases. Germline V gene sequence: CDR1 SGHRS, CDR2 YFSETQ. Losses at the gene ends were 0 bases for V and 4 bases for J; bases not matched to a gene: 6. CDR3 length equals 16 residues. The DNA of the CDR3 is TGCGCCAGCAGCTTGGAAGGGACAGGAGTGAATCAGCCCCAGCATTTT. Its protein product is CASSLEGTGVNQPQHF.

The chain uses TRBV19 and TRBJ2-7; 9 bases are shared with TRBD1. Germline CDR1 LNHDA, CDR2 SQIVND (reference sequence). The V and J ends lost 3 bases and 3 bases, in that order; junction bases with no gene match: 12. The CDR3 length is 17 residues. The CDR3 coding sequence is TGTGCCAGTAGTATGGAGTGGGACAGGGAGGAGGACTACGAGCAGTACTTC. It codes for CASSMEWDREEDYEQYF.

In its sample, this clonotype was seen many times. The CDR3 DNA follows: TGTGCCAGCAGCTTCTCCAGGGACAACGAGCAGTACTTC. As protein: CASSFSRDNEQYF. The rearrangement uses TRBV7-9 and TRBJ2-7; a weak D match, TRBD1 (6 bases). Germline assignment: CDR1 SEHNR and CDR2 FQNEAQ (reference sequence). CDR3 length: 13 residues. Deletions cut 3 bases from V and 5 bases from J, with 11 bases between.

This clonotype was recorded many times. The chain employs TRBV12-3 or TRBV12-4 and TRBJ1-1, with TRBD1 as a possible D gene (5 bases). The CDR3 is 14 residues long. V lost 5 bases to trimming and J lost 1 base, with 11 bases between them. The CDR3 region has the DNA TGTGCCAGCAGTAGGGAGGGGCCGAACACTGAAGCTTTCTTT. It yields the protein CASSREGPNTEAFF.

This clonotype was seen a handful of times. This rearrangement joins TRBV5-1 to TRBJ2-2, with D perhaps TRBD2 (6 bases). CDR3 length: 15 amino acids. CDR1 SGHRS and CDR2 YFSETQ come from the germline V gene. Trimming removed 5 bases from V and 1 base from J, with 12 bases in between. DNA for the CDR3: TGCGCCAGCAGGGAGGGCACTCTGAACACCGGGGAGCTGTTTTTT. This gives the protein CASREGTLNTGELFF.

J is TRBJ2-5 and V is TRBV5-1, with D maybe TRBD1 (6 bases). The CDR3 length is 15 residues. The germline gives CDR1 SGHRS, CDR2 YFSETQ. Trimming stripped 4 bases from V and 7 bases from J, with 20 bases between. The CDR3 coding sequence is TGCGCCAGCAGCACCACACAGGGACGAGGATTGACCCAGTACTTC. Translating it yields CASSTTQGRGLTQYF.

This clonotype has at least ten counts. The chain recombines TRBV3-1 with TRBJ2-5; TRBD2 agrees at 13 bases. Germline V gene data show CDR1 as LGHDT and CDR2 as YNNKEL (reference sequence). This CDR3 has 19 residues. V dropped 1 base and J dropped 5; count of bases not matched to a gene: 13. The DNA of the CDR3 is TGTGCCAGCAGCCAAGTACCCCGACTAGCGGGAGGCCGATGGGAGACCCAGTACTTC. Its translation: CASSQVPRLAGGRWETQYF.

This clonotype occurred many times. The rearrangement links TRBV11-2 to TRBJ1-6, with a weak D call TRBD1 (5 bases). Trimming shortened V by 5 bases and J by 5 bases, and 13 bases separated the two germline ends. This CDR3 comprises 15 residues. Per germline, CDR1 SGHAT and CDR2 FQNNGV. In DNA form, the CDR3 reads TGTGCCAGCAGCCCCCGCAGGGCAGATAATTCACCCCTCCACTTT. Encoded protein: CASSPRRADNSPLHF.

This clonotype was seen only a few times. This rearrangement joins TRBV28 to TRBJ2-3; possible D gene TRBD2, 5 bases. Trimming took 6 bases from V and 2 from J, leaving 12 bases between them. This CDR3 comprises 14 residues. The germline V gene has CDR1 MDHEN and CDR2 SYDVKM. The CDR3 is CASRTGLNTDTQYF. The CDR3 nucleotides are TGTGCCAGCAGAACCGGACTCAACACAGATACGCAGTATTTT.

This clonotype was observed a few times. This chain joins TRBV7-2 and TRBJ2-1; 9 bases map to TRBD2. V lost 5 bases to trimming and J lost 9 bases; unmatched junction nucleotides: 8. The CDR3 runs to 14 residues. Germline values: CDR1 SGHTA, CDR2 FQGNSA. The CDR3 DNA sequence: TGTGCCAGCAGCCCAGCGGGACTAGCTAGTGAGCAGTTCTTC. Its translation: CASSPAGLASEQFF.